Each of the 3 T cell receptor beta chains below was sequenced from the same sample in a study of vaccination effects on CD4 cells after COVID-19. Clones were read by immunoSEQ multiplex PCR, and TCRdb kept only the in-frame ones, dropping some. This table has tens of thousands of clones, approximately 73% appearing once. Which antigens these TCRs recognize remains unknown. Within the ViraFEST assay, antigen-specific CD4+ T cells underwent expansion with viral peptide pools prior to sequencing. CD4+ T cells were isolated after 10 days of culture. PCR-confirmed SARS-CoV-2 infection occurred in the person between March and December 2020. Sequences were derived from CD4+ T cells from PBMCs cultured with HIV peptides, sampled before COVID-19 vaccination. This sample's subset: HIV-1 Nef peptide pool negative control/reference culture. These receptors all stem from a human donor who had a prior SARS-CoV-2 infection.

The genes are TRBV9 and TRBJ2-3, with 9 bases matching TRBD2. The CDR3 runs to 17 residues. In germline, CDR1 is SGDLS, CDR2 YYNGEE. V lost 2 bases to trimming and J lost 0 bases; unmatched junction nucleotides: 7. CDR3 DNA sequence: TGTGCCAGCAGCGTTGAGGGACTAGCATCTAGCACAGATACGCAGTATTTT. This sequence encodes CASSVEGLASSTDTQYF. Supplemented by reference TRBV9 and TRBJ2-3, the full variable domain reads DSGVTQTPKHLITATGQRVTLRCSPRSGDLSVYWYQQSLDQGLQFLIQYYNGEERAKGNILERFSAQQFPDLHSELNLSSLELGDSALYFCASSVEGLASSTDTQYFGPGTRLTVL.

The V call is TRBV3-1 (or the pseudogene TRBV3-2), the J call TRBJ1-3; a possible D gene is TRBD1 (6 bases). The CDR3 is 15 residues long. Germline values: CDR1 LGHDT, CDR2 YNNKEL (reference sequence). V gave up 8 bases and J gave up 2 bases, with 16 bases separating them. The CDR3 protein is CASSSTGRTGNTIYF. In DNA, the CDR3 is TGTGCCAGCTCCTCGACAGGTCGAACTGGAAACACCATATATTTT.

The chain uses TRBV10-3 and TRBJ2-1; D unresolved. The CDR3 is made up of 14 amino acids. Per germline, CDR1 ENHRY and CDR2 SYGVKD. The V end lost 5 bases, the J end lost 4 bases, and 12 bases lay between the germline ends. CDR3 residues: CAISPGVVYNEQFF. The CDR3 DNA sequence: TGTGCCATCAGTCCCGGCGTTGTATACAATGAGCAGTTCTTC.